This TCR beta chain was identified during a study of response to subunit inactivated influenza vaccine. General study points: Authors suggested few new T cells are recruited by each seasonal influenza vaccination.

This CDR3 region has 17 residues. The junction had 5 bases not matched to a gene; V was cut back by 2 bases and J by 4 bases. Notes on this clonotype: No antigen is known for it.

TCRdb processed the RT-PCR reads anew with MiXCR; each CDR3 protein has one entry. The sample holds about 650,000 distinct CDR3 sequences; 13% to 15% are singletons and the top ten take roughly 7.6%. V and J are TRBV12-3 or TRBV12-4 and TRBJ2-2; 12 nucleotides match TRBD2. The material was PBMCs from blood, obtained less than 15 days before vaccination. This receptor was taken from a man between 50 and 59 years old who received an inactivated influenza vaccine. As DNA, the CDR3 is TGTGCCAGCAGTTTACGGGCTAGCGGGAGGGGCACCGGGGAGCTGTTTTTT. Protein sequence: CASSLRASGRGTGELFF.